A selection of T cell receptor beta chains follows, all from one sample in a study of cytomegalovirus exposure and HLA in healthy donors. The method was immunoSEQ multiplex PCR; TCRdb's version includes in-frame clones alone and lacks a portion of them. This table has about 160,000 clones, approximately 80% appearing once. Sequencing used PBMCs. Every receptor here comes from a man aged 35-49 years in good health and CMV-seropositive. Each CDR3 is given with its conserved first and last residue. D genes are given only for firm matches. Not every row has a clone size; where given, it reads once, few, many or a size class.

>NA|TRBJ2-2|15|TRBV5-1|NA
TGCGCCAGCAGCTTGGGGAGCTTGGCCGTCGGGGAGCTGTTTTTT
CASSLGSLAVGELFF
>NA|TRBJ2-1|14|TRBV7-9|NA
TGTGCCACCTTCCCTCCCGAGTCCTACAATGAGCAGTTCTTC
CATFPPESYNEQFF
>NA|TRBJ1-4|15|TRBV4-1|NA
TGCGCCAGCAGCCAATCTGGGAGGGAGAATGAAAAACTGTTTTTT
CASSQSGRENEKLFF
>TRBD2|TRBJ2-5|16|TRBV7-8|NA
TGTGCCAGCAGCCTGACTAGCGGATGGAGGTCAGAGACCCAGTACTTC
CASSLTSGWRSETQYF
>NA|TRBJ1-2|15|TRBV28|NA
TGTGCCAGCAGTGGGGTTAGCAGGGGAAACTATGGCTACACCTTC
CASSGVSRGNYGYTF
>NA|TRBJ1-4|12|TRBV2|NA
TGTGCCAGCAGCGACAATAGGGAAAAACTGTTTTTT
CASSDNREKLFF
>TRBD2|TRBJ2-1|17|TRBV5-1|once
TGCGCCAGCAGCTTGCGACTAGCGGGGGGGCTGTCGGATGAGCAGTTCTTC
CASSLRLAGGLSDEQFF
>TRBD1|TRBJ1-2|15|TRBV11-2|few
TGTGCCAGCAGCTCTTTCGCAAGACAGGGTCATGGCTACACCTTC
CASSSFARQGHGYTF
>TRBD2|TRBJ2-7|14|TRBV19|once
TGTGCCAGTAGGAGGACTAGCGGGGACTACGAGCAGTACTTC
CASRRTSGDYEQYF
>NA|TRBJ2-2|16|TRBV9|NA
TGTGCCAGCAGCGCTAACAGGGACGCGAACACCGGGGAGCTGTTTTTT
CASSANRDANTGELFF
>NA|TRBJ1-3|14|TRBV4-1|NA
TGCGCCAGCAGCCCCGGAGGCTCTGGAAACACCATATATTTT
CASSPGGSGNTIYF
>TRBD2|TRBJ2-5|18|TRBV15|NA
TGTGCCACCAGCGATTTTTTTAGCGGGAGAGCAGTTGGAGAGACCCAGTACTTC
CATSDFFSGRAVGETQYF
>TRBD2|TRBJ2-3|19|TRBV9|NA
TGTGCCAGCAGCGTAGGACTAGCGGGACGAAGCCCCAGCACAGATACGCAGTATTTT
CASSVGLAGRSPSTDTQYF
>TRBD1|TRBJ2-1|13|TRBV5-1|once
TGCGCCAGCAGCTTGGCCAGGGGGAATGAGCAGTTCTTC
CASSLARGNEQFF
>NA|TRBJ1-1|14|TRBV5-4|NA
TGTGCCAGCAGCTTGGGGTCAGGCCCAACTGAAGCTTTCTTT
CASSLGSGPTEAFF
>NA|TRBJ2-1|12|TRBV28|NA
TGTGCCAGCGAACATGGCAGCAATGAGCAGTTCTTC
CASEHGSNEQFF
>NA|TRBJ1-1|16|TRBV4-3|NA
TGCGCCAGCAGCCTAGGGGTGGGGTCAGGAGTGACTGAAGCTTTCTTT
CASSLGVGSGVTEAFF
>NA|TRBJ1-1|13|TRBV5-1|few
TGCGCCAGCAGCTTGGAAATAGCTTCAGAAGCTTTCTTT
CASSLEIASEAFF
>TRBD2|TRBJ2-7|13|TRBV9|NA
TGTGCCAGCAGCGTTACCGCGGGGGTCGAGCAGTACTTC
CASSVTAGVEQYF
>NA|TRBJ2-2|15|TRBV6-1|NA
TGTGCCACCTTAGGGGGGGCCGTTTCCACCGGGGAGCTGTTTTTT
CATLGGAVSTGELFF
>NA|TRBJ1-6|15|TRBV19|NA
TGTGCCAGTAGTATTGGCAGCTCCTATAATTCACCCCTCCACTTT
CASSIGSSYNSPLHF